This TCR beta chain is from a study of T-cell reconstitution after alpha-beta-depleted transplantation in children. Per germline, CDR1 MDHEN and CDR2 SYDVKM. Trimming removed 3 bases from V and 3 bases from J; junction bases left unmatched: 8. The CDR3 runs to 15 residues. This clonotype was seen more than once but under ten times. Its cognate antigen is unknown. Whole-study results and caveats: From surviving recipient T cells and thymic progenitors came the high day-60 TCRbeta diversity observed in some patients. Where alpha-beta T cells came from about two months after transplant was reportedly several hundred expanded graft clones. Counts and diversity of T cells one year after transplant came mostly from newly produced T cells.

TCRbeta library construction was performed incorporating unique molecular identifiers. TCRdb called the PCR reads again in MiXCR, with one record for every CDR3 protein. Of about 250,000 distinct CDR3 sequences in the sample, roughly 25% were seen once. The clonotype originates from a female patient under 10 years old who had a stem cell transplant for congenital amegakaryocytic thrombocytopenia, so the T cells may come from the graft donor. The chain has TRBV28 and TRBJ2-7; 7 positions match TRBD1. The material was PBMCs, mostly from graft donor cells, obtained 360 days after TCRalphabeta/CD19-depleted stem cell transplant. The CDR3 sequence is CASSFFAGGDYEQYF. The CDR3 nucleotides read TGTGCCAGCAGTTTCTTCGCAGGGGGTGACTACGAGCAGTACTTC.